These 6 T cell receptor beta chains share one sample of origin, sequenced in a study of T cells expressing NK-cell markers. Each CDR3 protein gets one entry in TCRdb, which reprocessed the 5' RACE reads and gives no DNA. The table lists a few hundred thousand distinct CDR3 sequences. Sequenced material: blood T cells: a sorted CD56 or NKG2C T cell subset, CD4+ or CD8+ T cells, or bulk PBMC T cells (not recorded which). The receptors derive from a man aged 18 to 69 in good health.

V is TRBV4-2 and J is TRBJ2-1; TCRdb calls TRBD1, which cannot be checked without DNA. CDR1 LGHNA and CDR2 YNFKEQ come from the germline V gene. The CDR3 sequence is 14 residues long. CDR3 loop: CASSQGPGRNEQFF.

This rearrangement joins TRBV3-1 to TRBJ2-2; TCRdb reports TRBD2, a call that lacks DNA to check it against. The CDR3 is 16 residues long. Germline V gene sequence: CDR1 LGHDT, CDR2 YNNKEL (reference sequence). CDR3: CASSQEGPAATGELFF. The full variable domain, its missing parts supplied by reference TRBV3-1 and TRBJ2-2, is DTAVSQTPKYLVTQMGNDKSIKCEQNLGHDTMYWYKQDSKKFLKIMFSYNNKELIINETVPNRFSPKSPDKAHLNLHINSLELGDSAVYFCASSQEGPAATGELFFGEGSRLTVL.

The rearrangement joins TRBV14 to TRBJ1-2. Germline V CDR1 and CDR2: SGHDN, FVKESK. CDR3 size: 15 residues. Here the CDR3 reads CASSQDRGMTYGYTF.

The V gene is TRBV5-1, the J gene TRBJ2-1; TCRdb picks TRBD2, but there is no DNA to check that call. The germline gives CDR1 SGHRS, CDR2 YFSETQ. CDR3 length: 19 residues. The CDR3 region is CASSFLRTSGASSYNEQFF.

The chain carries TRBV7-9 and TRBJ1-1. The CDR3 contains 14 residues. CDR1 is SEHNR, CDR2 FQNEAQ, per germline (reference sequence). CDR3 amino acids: CASSLEDGHTEAFF.

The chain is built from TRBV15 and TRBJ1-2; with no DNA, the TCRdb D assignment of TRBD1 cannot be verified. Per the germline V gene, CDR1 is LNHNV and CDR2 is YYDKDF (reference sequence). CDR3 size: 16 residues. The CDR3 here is CATSGVGTEKYYGYTF.